This T cell receptor beta chain was documented in a study of cytomegalovirus exposure and HLA in healthy donors. CDR1 is SGHNT, CDR2 YYREEE, per germline (reference sequence). The V and J ends lost 4 bases and 2 bases respectively, with 8 bases between them. This CDR3 is 13 amino acids long. PCR amplification relied on 60 Vbeta primers (plus 13 Jbeta primers). The repertoire was sequenced with immunoSEQ multiplex PCR; TCRdb's copy has only in-frame clones and lacks some. Of fewer than 200,000 clones in the sample, approximately 80% are singletons; the top ten hold roughly 0.82%. This chain links TRBV5-4 with TRBJ2-3; TRBD2 is a possible D gene (6 bases). What was sequenced was PBMCs. The receptor's source is a female donor in good health and CMV-seronegative. The CDR3 spells CASSAGPTDTQYF. CDR3 nucleotides: TGTGCCAGCAGCGCGGGGCCCACAGATACGCAGTATTTT. The complete variable domain, with remaining parts taken from reference TRBV5-4 and TRBJ2-3, reads ETGVTQSPTHLIKTRGQQVTLRCSSQSGHNTVSWYQQALGQGPQFIFQYYREEENGRGNFPPRFSGLQFPNYSSELNVNALELDDSALYLCASSAGPTDTQYFGPGTRLTVL.